This T cell receptor beta chain emerged from a study of blood T cell repertoires in COVID-19. Across the whole study: The samples span acute and convalescent COVID-19 from the United States, Italy and Spain. T cells, B-cell-depleted T cells, or PBMCs provided the cDNA or gDNA that served as material.

This CDR3 is 23 amino acids long. Germline V CDR1 and CDR2: MNHNY, SVGAGI (reference sequence). V lost 6 bases, J lost 5 bases, and 31 bases stayed unmatched. Under the authors' procedure: Reference gene primer amplification gave estimated nucleated cell counts. Libraries were prepared by immunoSEQ multiplex PCR; TCRdb keeps only in-frame clonotypes and omits some of them. From that table come the V and J calls and clone size; the DNA was used to work out D and trimming. The table shows 200,000 to 250,000 clones, with 70% to 90% occurring only once. Followed over time, Seattle patients had been enrolled while infection was active.

The genes are TRBV6-6 and TRBJ2-4; 10 positions agree with TRBD1. This receptor was obtained from a man in his thirties or forties with COVID-19, enrolled during active disease. Sequencing input: peripheral blood. CDR3 residues: CASSSYNFDRGRNKPPMENIQYF. In DNA, the CDR3 is TGTGCCAGCAGCTCCTACAATTTTGACAGGGGGCGTAATAAACCCCCAATGGAAAACATTCAGTACTTC.